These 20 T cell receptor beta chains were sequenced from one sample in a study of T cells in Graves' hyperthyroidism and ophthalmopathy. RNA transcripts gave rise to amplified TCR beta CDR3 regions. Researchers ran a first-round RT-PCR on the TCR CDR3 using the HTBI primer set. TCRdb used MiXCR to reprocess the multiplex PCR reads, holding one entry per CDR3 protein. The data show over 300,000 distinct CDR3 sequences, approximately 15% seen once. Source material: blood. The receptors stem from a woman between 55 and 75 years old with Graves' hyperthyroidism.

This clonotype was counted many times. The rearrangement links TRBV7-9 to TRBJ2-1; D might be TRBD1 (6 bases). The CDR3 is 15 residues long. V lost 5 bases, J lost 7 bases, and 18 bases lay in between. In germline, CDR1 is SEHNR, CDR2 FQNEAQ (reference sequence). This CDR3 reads CASSPTGNVGNEQFF. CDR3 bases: TGTGCCAGCAGCCCCACAGGGAACGTCGGGAATGAGCAGTTCTTC.

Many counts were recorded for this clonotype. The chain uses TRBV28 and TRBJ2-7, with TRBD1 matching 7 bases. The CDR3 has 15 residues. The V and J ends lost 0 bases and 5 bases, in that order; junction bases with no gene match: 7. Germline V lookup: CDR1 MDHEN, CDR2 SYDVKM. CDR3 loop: CASSLWADRVDEQYF. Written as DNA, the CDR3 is TGTGCCAGCAGTTTATGGGCTGACAGGGTTGACGAGCAGTACTTC.

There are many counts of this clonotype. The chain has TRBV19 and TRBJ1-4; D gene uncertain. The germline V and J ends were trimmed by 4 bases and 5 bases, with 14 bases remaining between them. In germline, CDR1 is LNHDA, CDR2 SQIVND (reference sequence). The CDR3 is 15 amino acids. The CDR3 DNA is TGTGCCAGTAGTACACTTCAGGCAGCCAATGAAAAACTGTTTTTT. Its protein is CASSTLQAANEKLFF.

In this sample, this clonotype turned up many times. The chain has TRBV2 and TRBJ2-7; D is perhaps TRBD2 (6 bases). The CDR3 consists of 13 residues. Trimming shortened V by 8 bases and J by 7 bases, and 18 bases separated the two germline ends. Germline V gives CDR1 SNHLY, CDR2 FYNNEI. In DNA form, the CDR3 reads TGTGCCAGCGGCATCGTGGGAGCGGGTGAGCAGTACTTC. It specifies CASGIVGAGEQYF.

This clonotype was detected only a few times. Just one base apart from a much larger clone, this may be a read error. The CDR3 DNA reads TGTGCCAGCAGTCCCGGGACTAGCGGATTCAATGAGCAGTTCTTC. Protein product: CASSPGTSGFNEQFF. The chain joins TRBV5-5 to TRBJ2-1; 11 positions agree with TRBD2. CDR1 is SGHKS and CDR2 is YYEKEE in the germline V gene (reference sequence). J gave up 6 bases and V 5 bases, and 7 bases lay outside the gene matches. There are 15 residues in the CDR3.

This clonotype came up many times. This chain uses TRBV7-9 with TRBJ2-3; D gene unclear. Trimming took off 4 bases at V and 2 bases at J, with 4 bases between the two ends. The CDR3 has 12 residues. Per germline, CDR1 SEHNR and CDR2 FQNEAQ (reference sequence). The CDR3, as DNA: TGTGCCAGCAGCTGGGCCACAGATACGCAGTATTTT. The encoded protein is CASSWATDTQYF.

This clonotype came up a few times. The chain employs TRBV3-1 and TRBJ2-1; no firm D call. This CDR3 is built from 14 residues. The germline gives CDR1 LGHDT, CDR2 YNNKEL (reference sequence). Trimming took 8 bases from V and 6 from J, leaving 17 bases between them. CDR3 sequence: CASLSLGSPNEQFF. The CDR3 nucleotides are TGTGCCAGCCTGAGTTTGGGTTCTCCCAATGAGCAGTTCTTC.

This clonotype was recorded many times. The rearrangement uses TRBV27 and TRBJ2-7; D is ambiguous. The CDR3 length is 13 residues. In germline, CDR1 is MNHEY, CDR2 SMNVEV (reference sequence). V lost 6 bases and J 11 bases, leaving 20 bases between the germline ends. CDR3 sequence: CASSRSPEDEKYF. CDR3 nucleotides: TGTGCCAGCAGCCGCTCACCAGAAGATGAGAAGTACTTC.

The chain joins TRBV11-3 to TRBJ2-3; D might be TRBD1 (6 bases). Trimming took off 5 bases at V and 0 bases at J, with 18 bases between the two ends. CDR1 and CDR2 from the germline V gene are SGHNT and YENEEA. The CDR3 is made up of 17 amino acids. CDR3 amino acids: CASSLWGQQASTDTQYF. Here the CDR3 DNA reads TGTGCCAGCAGCCTATGGGGGCAGCAAGCTAGCACAGATACGCAGTATTTT.

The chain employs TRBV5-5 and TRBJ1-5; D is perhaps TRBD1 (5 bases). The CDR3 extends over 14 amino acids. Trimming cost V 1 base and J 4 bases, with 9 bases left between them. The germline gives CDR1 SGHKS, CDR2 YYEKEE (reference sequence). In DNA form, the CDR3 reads TGTGCCAGCAGCTTGCGGGGGAGAAATCAGCCCCAGCATTTT. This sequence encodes CASSLRGRNQPQHF.

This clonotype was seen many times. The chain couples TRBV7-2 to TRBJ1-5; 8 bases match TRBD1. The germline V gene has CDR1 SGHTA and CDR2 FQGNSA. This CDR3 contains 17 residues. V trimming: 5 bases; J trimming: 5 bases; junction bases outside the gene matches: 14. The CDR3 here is CASSQTWTGTPYQPQHF. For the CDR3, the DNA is TGTGCCAGCAGCCAGACCTGGACAGGGACCCCCTATCAGCCCCAGCATTTT. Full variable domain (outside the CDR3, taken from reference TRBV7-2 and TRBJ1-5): GAGVSQSPSNKVTEKGKDVELRCDPISGHTALYWYRQSLGQGLEFLIYFQGNSAPDKSGLPSDRFSAERTGGSVSTLTIQRTQQEDSAVYLCASSQTWTGTPYQPQHFGDGTRLSIL.

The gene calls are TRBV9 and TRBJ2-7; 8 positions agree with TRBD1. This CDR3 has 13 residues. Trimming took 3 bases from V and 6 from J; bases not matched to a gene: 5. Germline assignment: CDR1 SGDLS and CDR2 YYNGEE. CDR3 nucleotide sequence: TGTGCCAGCAGCGGATGGACAGGGTCCGAGCAGTACTTC. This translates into CASSGWTGSEQYF.

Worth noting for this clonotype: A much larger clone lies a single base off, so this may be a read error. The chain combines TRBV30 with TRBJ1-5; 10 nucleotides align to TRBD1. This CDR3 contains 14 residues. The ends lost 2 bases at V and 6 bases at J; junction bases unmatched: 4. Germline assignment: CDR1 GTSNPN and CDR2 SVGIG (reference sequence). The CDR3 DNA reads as TGTGCCTGGAGTCGCGGACAGGGGGGTCAGCCCCAGCATTTT. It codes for CAWSRGQGGQPQHF.

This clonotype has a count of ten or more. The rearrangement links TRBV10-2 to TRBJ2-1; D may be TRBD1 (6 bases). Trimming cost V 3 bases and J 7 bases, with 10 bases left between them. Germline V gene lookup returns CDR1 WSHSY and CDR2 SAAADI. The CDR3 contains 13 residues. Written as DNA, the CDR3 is TGCGCCAGCAGTGAACAGGGAAGGAATGAGCAGTTCTTC. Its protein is CASSEQGRNEQFF.

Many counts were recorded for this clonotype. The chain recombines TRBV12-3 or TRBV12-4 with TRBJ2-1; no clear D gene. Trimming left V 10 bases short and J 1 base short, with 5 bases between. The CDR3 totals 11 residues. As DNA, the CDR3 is TGTGCCACCCAGTCCTACAATGAGCAGTTCTTC. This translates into CATQSYNEQFF.

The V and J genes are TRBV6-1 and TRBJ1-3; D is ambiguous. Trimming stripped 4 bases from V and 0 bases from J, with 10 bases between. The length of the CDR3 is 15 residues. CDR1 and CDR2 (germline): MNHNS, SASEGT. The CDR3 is CASSVGLHSGNTIYF. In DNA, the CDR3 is TGTGCCAGCAGTGTGGGCTTACACTCTGGAAACACCATATATTTT.

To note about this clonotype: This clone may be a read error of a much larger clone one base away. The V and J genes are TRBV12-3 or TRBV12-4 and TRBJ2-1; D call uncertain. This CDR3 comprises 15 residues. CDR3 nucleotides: TGTGCCAGCGCCCCGGACCCAGTTGGGGTTACTGAGCAGTCCTTC. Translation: CASAPDPVGVTEQSF.

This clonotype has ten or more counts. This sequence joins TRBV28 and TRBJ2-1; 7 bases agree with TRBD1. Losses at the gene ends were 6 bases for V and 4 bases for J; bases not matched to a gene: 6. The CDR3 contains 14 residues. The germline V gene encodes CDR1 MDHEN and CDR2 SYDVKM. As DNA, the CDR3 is TGTGCCAGCAGAGGGACAGCAACATACAATGAGCAGTTCTTC. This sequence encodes CASRGTATYNEQFF.

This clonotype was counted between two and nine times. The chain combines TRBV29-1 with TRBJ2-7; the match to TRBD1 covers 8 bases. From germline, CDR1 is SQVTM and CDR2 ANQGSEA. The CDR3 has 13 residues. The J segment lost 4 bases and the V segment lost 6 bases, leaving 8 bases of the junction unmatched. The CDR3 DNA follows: TGCAGCGTCTATTCCGGGACAGGATACGAGCAGTACTTC. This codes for CSVYSGTGYEQYF.

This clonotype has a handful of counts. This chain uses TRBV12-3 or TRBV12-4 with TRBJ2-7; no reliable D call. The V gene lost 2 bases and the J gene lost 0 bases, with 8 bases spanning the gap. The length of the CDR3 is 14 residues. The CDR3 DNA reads TGTGCCAGCAGTTTAAATGGACCCTCCTACGAGCAGTACTTC. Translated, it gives CASSLNGPSYEQYF.